These 32 T cell receptor beta chains were all obtained from the same sample, sequenced in a study of blood T cell repertoires in COVID-19. The repertoire was sequenced with immunoSEQ multiplex PCR; TCRdb's copy has only in-frame clones and lacks some. Among about 62,000 clones listed, 86% were seen once. Source material: peripheral blood. Receptors were obtained from a woman of 80 years or more with acute or convalescent COVID-19.

This chain links TRBV19 with TRBJ2-3; D uncertain. CDR1 is LNHDA, CDR2 SQIVND, per germline (reference sequence). This CDR3 is 15 amino acids long. Trimming cost V 7 bases and J 9 bases, with 23 bases left between them. CDR3 loop: CASKLFQAPQATQYF. The CDR3 DNA is TGTGCCAGTAAACTCTTTCAGGCCCCCCAGGCCACGCAGTATTTT.

V and J are TRBV6-5 and TRBJ1-2; tentatively, D is TRBD1 (6 bases). Per germline, CDR1 MNHEY and CDR2 SVGAGI. This CDR3 comprises 14 residues. V was cut by 6 bases and J by 4 bases, with 15 bases left in between. CDR3 residues: CASSTQGRSYGYTF. The CDR3 DNA reads as TGTGCCAGCAGCACACAGGGTAGGAGCTATGGCTACACCTTC.

The chain recombines TRBV30 with TRBJ1-2; D uncertain. This CDR3 contains 13 residues. The germline V gene encodes CDR1 GTSNPN and CDR2 SVGIG (reference sequence). V was pared by 5 bases and J by 1 base, with 11 bases between. CDR3 region: CAWGIERNYGYTF. DNA for the CDR3: TGTGCCTGGGGTATAGAGCGTAACTATGGCTACACCTTC.

This chain connects TRBV6-5 to TRBJ1-5, with 7 bases aligning to TRBD1. Germline V gene data show CDR1 as MNHEY and CDR2 as SVGAGI. The CDR3 length is 13 residues. The V and J ends lost 7 bases and 6 bases, in that order; junction bases with no gene match: 6. The CDR3 sequence: CASIISGGQPQHF. For the CDR3, the DNA is TGTGCCAGCATCATATCAGGGGGTCAGCCCCAGCATTTT.

This chain links TRBV18 with TRBJ2-1, with 8 bases lining up with TRBD1. This CDR3 is 17 amino acids long. Germline CDR1 and CDR2: KGHSH and LQKENI. V was pared by 4 bases and J by 6 bases, with 14 bases of the junction left unmatched. CDR3 DNA sequence: TGTGCCAGCTCACTGGCAGGGGGCAATAATCCCCGCAATGAGCAGTTCTTC. This codes for CASSLAGGNNPRNEQFF.

The chain uses TRBV5-1 and TRBJ1-2; a weak D match, TRBD1 (5 bases). The CDR3 extends over 14 amino acids. The germline CDR1 and CDR2 sequences are SGHRS and YFSETQ. Trimming stripped 2 bases from V and 7 bases from J, with 15 bases between. In DNA, the CDR3 is TGCGCCAGCAGCTTACCCCAGGGTTCGGGTGGCTACACCTTC. This gives the protein CASSLPQGSGGYTF.

The rearrangement links TRBV14 to TRBJ2-3; possibly TRBD2 for D (5 bases). With 3 bases removed from V and 1 base from J, the gap between germline ends came to 17 bases. From germline, CDR1 is SGHDN and CDR2 FVKESK. CDR3 length equals 17 residues. The CDR3: CASSQDSPLAGTDTQYF. CDR3 bases: TGTGCCAGCAGCCAGGACTCACCTTTGGCGGGCACAGATACGCAGTATTTT.

As to this clone: The sample carries other DNA sequences with the same CDR3. This rearrangement joins TRBV30 to TRBJ2-7, with 7 positions matching TRBD1. J lost 1 base, V lost 5 bases, and 2 bases had no gene match. There are 12 residues in the CDR3. Germline CDR1 GTSNPN, CDR2 SVGIG (reference sequence). The CDR3: CAWGTVSYEQYF. The CDR3 nucleotides read TGTGCCTGGGGGACAGTTTCCTACGAGCAGTACTTC.

The rearrangement joins TRBV11-2 to TRBJ1-1, with D unresolved. Deletions cut 5 bases from V and 1 base from J, with 14 bases between. Germline CDR1 and CDR2: SGHAT and FQNNGV. The CDR3 runs to 15 residues. CDR3 sequence reads: CASSPPRGKNTEAFF. The CDR3 coding sequence is TGTGCCAGCAGCCCCCCTAGAGGAAAGAACACTGAAGCTTTCTTT.

This clone appeared once. V and J are TRBV7-2 and TRBJ2-5, with 13 bases lining up with TRBD2. The CDR3 length is 16 residues. Germline values: CDR1 SGHTA, CDR2 FQGNSA. J lost 3 bases, V lost 5 bases, and 6 bases had no gene match. CDR3 loop: CASSEGTSGAEETQYF. The CDR3 nucleotides are TGTGCCAGCAGCGAAGGGACTAGCGGGGCCGAAGAGACCCAGTACTTC.

This sequence joins TRBV5-4 and TRBJ2-1, with a weak D call TRBD2 (5 bases). The germline V gene has CDR1 SGHNT and CDR2 YYREEE (reference sequence). The CDR3 totals 15 residues. Trimming cost V 0 bases and J 4 bases, with 11 bases left between them. The CDR3 DNA sequence: TGTGCCAGCAGCTTGGGGTATCGGGGATACAATGAGCAGTTCTTC. This codes for CASSLGYRGYNEQFF.

The V call is TRBV9, the J call TRBJ2-7, with 8 bases aligning to TRBD2. This CDR3 has 14 amino acids. V dropped 2 bases and J dropped 4; count of bases not matched to a gene: 5. CDR1 SGDLS and CDR2 YYNGEE come from the germline V gene. The CDR3 reads CASSVGGAEYEQYF. For the CDR3, the DNA is TGTGCCAGCAGCGTCGGGGGGGCAGAGTACGAGCAGTACTTC.

V usage is TRBV18 and J usage is TRBJ1-2; 9 bases fit TRBD1. The CDR3 consists of 14 residues. CDR1 is KGHSH and CDR2 is LQKENI in the germline V gene. J lost 4 bases, V lost 3 bases, and 3 bases had no gene match. The CDR3 sequence: CASSPGTGTYGYTF. The CDR3 DNA follows: TGTGCCAGCTCACCCGGGACAGGGACCTATGGCTACACCTTC.

As concerns this clone: This sample includes further DNA sequences coding for the same CDR3. J is TRBJ1-2 and V is TRBV19; D unclear. CDR1 is LNHDA, CDR2 SQIVND, per germline (reference sequence). Between the trimmed V and J ends, which lost 6 bases and 6 bases, there was a span of 8 bases. The CDR3 extends over 11 amino acids. CDR3 region: CASRAGNGYTF. CDR3 sequence (DNA): TGTGCCAGTAGGGCGGGGAATGGCTACACCTTC. The full variable domain, with the rest looked up from reference TRBV19 and TRBJ1-2, is DGGITQSPKYLFRKEGQNVTLSCEQNLNHDAMYWYRQDPGQGLRLIYYSQIVNDFQKGDIAEGYSVSREKKESFPLTVTSAQKNPTAFYLCASRAGNGYTFGSGTRLTVV.

The chain uses TRBV18 and TRBJ1-2; 7 positions match TRBD1. CDR1 and CDR2 from the germline V gene are KGHSH and LQKENI. This CDR3 is built from 16 residues. J lost 4 bases, V lost 3 bases, and 11 bases had no gene match. CDR3 nucleotides: TGTGCCAGCTCACCCCCCAGTTACCAGGGGGGCTATGGCTACACCTTC. This sequence encodes CASSPPSYQGGYGYTF.

The chain couples TRBV5-1 to TRBJ1-3; no clear D gene. The germline V gene encodes CDR1 SGHRS and CDR2 YFSETQ. CDR3 length: 14 amino acids. Deletions cut 2 bases from V and 4 bases from J, with 10 bases between. The CDR3 spells CASSFADSGNTIYF. For the CDR3, the DNA is TGCGCCAGCAGCTTCGCGGATTCAGGAAACACCATATATTTT.

V gene TRBV2 combines with J gene TRBJ2-1; D may be TRBD1 (5 bases). Per the germline V gene, CDR1 is SNHLY and CDR2 is FYNNEI. Trimming took 7 bases from V and 8 from J, leaving 9 bases between them. The CDR3 length is 11 residues. DNA for the CDR3: TGTGCCAGCACTCAGGGCTATGAGCAGTTCTTC. Encoded protein: CASTQGYEQFF.

The chain recombines TRBV6-5 with TRBJ2-3; D is uncertain. V gave up 4 bases and J gave up 8 bases, with 16 bases separating them. The CDR3 is 14 residues long. Germline-derived CDR1 and CDR2 are MNHEY and SVGAGI. CDR3 loop: CASSSSARTGTQYF. The CDR3, as DNA: TGTGCCAGCAGTTCATCTGCCCGAACGGGTACGCAGTATTTT.

The chain couples TRBV7-2 to TRBJ1-5; D call uncertain. The CDR3 sequence is 17 residues long. Germline V gene lookup returns CDR1 SGHTA and CDR2 FQGNSA. Trimming removed 2 bases from V and 1 base from J, with 15 bases in between. This CDR3 reads CASSLNGPRISNQPQHF. As DNA, the CDR3 is TGTGCCAGCAGCTTAAATGGCCCCAGGATCAGCAATCAGCCCCAGCATTTT.

V usage is TRBV7-9 and J usage is TRBJ2-3; no reliable D call. This CDR3 has 15 residues. CDR1 SEHNR and CDR2 FQNEAQ come from the germline V gene (reference sequence). The V and J ends lost 2 bases and 0 bases respectively, with 9 bases between them. The CDR3 is CASSLFFSSTDTQYF. The CDR3 DNA sequence: TGTGCCAGCAGCTTATTCTTTTCTAGCACAGATACGCAGTATTTT.

The rearrangement uses TRBV7-9 and TRBJ1-1, with 10 bases that match TRBD1. CDR3 size: 16 residues. Looked up from germline, CDR1 is SEHNR and CDR2 is FQNEAQ (reference sequence). With 8 bases clipped from V and 7 bases from J, the junction kept 16 bases outside the gene matches. As DNA, the CDR3 is TGTGCCAGCCCCAAGACAGGACAGGGGGTTATAGATGAAGCTTTCTTT. It yields the protein CASPKTGQGVIDEAFF.

This chain links TRBV6-1 with TRBJ2-7, with TRBD1 matching over 7 bases. CDR1 and CDR2 from the germline V gene are MNHNS and SASEGT. V shed 1 base, J shed 4 bases, and the junction held 7 bases outside the gene matches. This CDR3 contains 15 residues. DNA of the CDR3: TGTGCCAGCAGTGAAGGGGCGACAGGGATATACGAGCAGTACTTC. Amino acid sequence: CASSEGATGIYEQYF.

The chain is built from TRBV7-9 and TRBJ2-7; D possibly corresponds to TRBD1 (6 bases). CDR3 length equals 17 residues. V lost 4 bases to trimming and J lost 0 bases, with 19 bases between them. Per the germline V gene, CDR1 is SEHNR and CDR2 is FQNEAQ (reference sequence). CDR3 DNA: TGTGCCAGCAGCTCCCTCTTGGGGGCCCATGGCTCCTACGAGCAGTACTTC. This gives the protein CASSSLLGAHGSYEQYF. The full variable domain, rest sourced from reference TRBV7-9 and TRBJ2-7, is DTGVSQNPRHKITKRGQNVTFRCDPISEHNRLYWYRQTLGQGPEFLTYFQNEAQLEKSRLLSDRFSAERPKGSFSTLEIQRTEQGDSAMYLCASSSLLGAHGSYEQYFGPGTRLTVT.

V and J are TRBV19 and TRBJ2-3, with a tentative D call TRBD2 (6 bases). Deletions cut 3 bases from V and 2 bases from J, with 12 bases between. The CDR3 spans 15 residues. Germline V gene lookup returns CDR1 LNHDA and CDR2 SQIVND (reference sequence). CDR3 nucleotides: TGTGCCAGTAGTATCGGGGGTCTTCACACAGATACGCAGTATTTT. Translating gives CASSIGGLHTDTQYF.

This chain uses TRBV9 with TRBJ1-6, with 10 bases aligning to TRBD1. V was clipped by 0 bases and J by 7 bases; unmatched bases: 4. The CDR3 has 16 residues. Germline lookup yields CDR1 SGDLS and CDR2 YYNGEE. In DNA, the CDR3 is TGTGCCAGCAGCGTAGGTCCGACAGGGGGCAATTCACCCCTCCACTTT. It translates to CASSVGPTGGNSPLHF.

Here the CDR3 DNA reads TGTGCCAGCAGCTCAGGACAGGGAATTACCTACGAGCAGTACTTC. This codes for CASSSGQGITYEQYF. The V gene is TRBV5-4, the J gene TRBJ2-7, with 8 bases fitting TRBD1. V was pared by 3 bases and J by 2 bases, with 7 bases of the junction left unmatched. Germline CDR1 is SGHNT and CDR2 is YYREEE (reference sequence). The CDR3 contains 15 residues.

J is TRBJ2-3 and V is TRBV7-9, with D possibly TRBD2 on 7 matching bases. V was pared by 4 bases and J by 0 bases, with 17 bases between. There are 17 residues in the CDR3. In germline, CDR1 is SEHNR, CDR2 FQNEAQ (reference sequence). Written as DNA, the CDR3 is TGTGCCAGCAGCTCCGCCACTGCGGGGGCTAGCACAGATACGCAGTATTTT. Residues: CASSSATAGASTDTQYF.

The J gene is TRBJ2-7, the V gene TRBV7-9; 7 nucleotides align to TRBD2. Trimming cost V 0 bases and J 1 base; bases outside gene matches: 15. Germline values: CDR1 SEHNR, CDR2 FQNEAQ (reference sequence). The CDR3 loop spans 19 amino acids. CDR3 region: CASSLARGVGLADSYEQYF. In nucleotides, the CDR3 is TGTGCCAGCAGCTTAGCGCGGGGTGTGGGCCTAGCGGATTCCTACGAGCAGTACTTC.

The chain joins TRBV10-2 to TRBJ1-3; D may be TRBD1 (6 bases). Deletions cut 3 bases from V and 2 bases from J, with 8 bases between. The CDR3 is 14 amino acids. CDR1 WSHSY and CDR2 SAAADI come from the germline V gene. This chain's CDR3 is CASSEQGTGNTIYF. CDR3 bases: TGCGCCAGCAGTGAACAGGGAACTGGAAACACCATATATTTT.

The chain recombines TRBV7-6 with TRBJ1-5; weak D call: TRBD1 (5 bases). The germline V gene encodes CDR1 SGHVS and CDR2 FNYEAQ. V was cut by 2 bases and J by 0 bases, with 11 bases left in between. The CDR3 sequence is 16 residues long. CDR3 in amino acids: CASSLYGAGSNQPQHF. CDR3 sequence (DNA): TGTGCCAGCAGCTTATATGGGGCAGGTAGCAATCAGCCCCAGCATTTT.

This rearrangement joins TRBV19 to TRBJ2-1; weak D call: TRBD2 (5 bases). Germline V gene lookup returns CDR1 LNHDA and CDR2 SQIVND (reference sequence). V dropped 3 bases and J dropped 6 bases, with 15 bases sitting between them. This CDR3 spans 15 amino acids. CDR3 residues: CASSIRVGEVNEQFF. DNA of the CDR3: TGTGCCAGTAGTATCCGGGTCGGGGAAGTCAATGAGCAGTTCTTC.

The chain recombines TRBV28 with TRBJ1-2; 8 bases align to TRBD1. The length of the CDR3 is 12 residues. Germline V lookup: CDR1 MDHEN, CDR2 SYDVKM. The V and J ends lost 10 bases and 3 bases, in that order; junction bases with no gene match: 4. CDR3 DNA: TGTGCCACCTTGACAGGGGACTATGGCTACACCTTC. It codes for CATLTGDYGYTF.